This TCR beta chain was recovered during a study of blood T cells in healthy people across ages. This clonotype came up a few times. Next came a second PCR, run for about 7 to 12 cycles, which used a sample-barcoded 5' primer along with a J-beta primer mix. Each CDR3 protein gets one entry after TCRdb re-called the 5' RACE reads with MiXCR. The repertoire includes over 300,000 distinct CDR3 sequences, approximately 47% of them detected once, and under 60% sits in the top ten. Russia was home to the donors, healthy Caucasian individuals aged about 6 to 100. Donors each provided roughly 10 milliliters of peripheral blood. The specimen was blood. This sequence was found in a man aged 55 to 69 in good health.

CDR3 sequence: CASSEGDRQFF. DNA for the CDR3: TGCGCCAGCAGTGAAGGGGACAGGCAGTTCTTC. The J gene is TRBJ2-1, the V gene TRBV10-2, with 7 bases matching TRBD1. Trimming removed 3 bases from V and 12 bases from J; junction bases left unmatched: 2. The CDR3 extends over 11 amino acids. Germline lookup yields CDR1 WSHSY and CDR2 SAAADI.